This T cell receptor beta chain appears in the sequencing data of a study of T-cell memory formation after mild COVID-19. Study-wide results and caveats: Clones contracting across day 15 to 85 had a balanced CD4/CD8 profile; later expanding clones leaned CD4+. Chiefly within CM and EM were the contracting CD4+ clones; CD8+ ones were within EMRA.

In this sample, this clonotype turned up a few times. The antigen is not known. The TCR alpha and TCR beta cDNA libraries, bearing sample barcodes and UMIs, were generated by 5'RACE using constant-segment primers. TCRdb re-analysed the 5' RACE reads in MiXCR, keeping a single row per CDR3 protein. In the table there are some 65,000 distinct CDR3 sequences, approximately 15% of which are singletons. There are 14 residues in the CDR3. V shed 5 bases, J shed 2 bases, and the junction held 0 bases outside the gene matches. Germline CDR1 MNHNY, CDR2 SVGAGI (reference sequence). The V call is TRBV6-6, the J call TRBJ1-4; 9 nucleotides agree with TRBD1. Sequenced material: PBMCs or a T cell subset sorted from them (not recorded which). The clonotype comes from an adult woman who had mild COVID-19 (a few samples of this study predate the infection). Cell type and time point are not known. The CDR3 is CASSTGGTNEKLFF. The CDR3 DNA follows: TGTGCCAGCAGTACAGGGGGCACTAATGAAAAACTGTTTTTT.